This entry concerns a single T cell receptor beta chain. The source of the sample is a study of blood T cell repertoires in COVID-19. Losses at the gene ends were 5 bases for V and 6 bases for J; bases not matched to a gene: 9. This CDR3 has 16 amino acids. Germline V CDR1 and CDR2: SEHNR, FQNEAQ (reference sequence). Profiled with immunoSEQ multiplex PCR; TCRdb holds only in-frame clones, not every one. The sample holds over 130,000 clones, 84% seen once. What was sequenced was PBMCs or T cells enriched from blood (not recorded which). The chain joins TRBV7-9 to TRBJ2-3, with 12 bases aligning to TRBD1. The clonotype comes from a woman between 50 and 59 years old with acute COVID-19. CDR3 residues: CASSPGDRGPVDTQYF. CDR3 in DNA: TGTGCCAGCAGCCCGGGGGACAGGGGGCCAGTCGATACGCAGTATTTT.